This TCR beta chain came from a study of patients and donors after allogeneic stem cell transplantation. This clonotype was seen a handful of times. The germline V gene has CDR1 MNHEY and CDR2 SVGAGI. The CDR3 has 16 residues. The V end lost 0 bases, the J end lost 8 bases, and 19 bases lay between the germline ends. TCRdb reprocessed the RT-PCR reads via MiXCR and lists one record per CDR3 protein. The sample contains over 150,000 distinct CDR3 sequences, less than 45% of which appear only once. The chain has TRBV6-5 and TRBJ1-1; no definite D call. Sequencing was carried out using blood, either unsorted or a sorted T cell fraction (not recorded which). This TCR derives from a human donor who was either an allogeneic HSCT recipient or a stem cell or donor lymphocyte infusion donor (not recorded which). It is not recorded whose cells these are; they may come from a transplant donor. CDR3: CASSYSTRQAYQEAFF. DNA of the CDR3: TGTGCCAGCAGTTACTCGACGAGGCAGGCTTATCAAGAAGCTTTCTTT.